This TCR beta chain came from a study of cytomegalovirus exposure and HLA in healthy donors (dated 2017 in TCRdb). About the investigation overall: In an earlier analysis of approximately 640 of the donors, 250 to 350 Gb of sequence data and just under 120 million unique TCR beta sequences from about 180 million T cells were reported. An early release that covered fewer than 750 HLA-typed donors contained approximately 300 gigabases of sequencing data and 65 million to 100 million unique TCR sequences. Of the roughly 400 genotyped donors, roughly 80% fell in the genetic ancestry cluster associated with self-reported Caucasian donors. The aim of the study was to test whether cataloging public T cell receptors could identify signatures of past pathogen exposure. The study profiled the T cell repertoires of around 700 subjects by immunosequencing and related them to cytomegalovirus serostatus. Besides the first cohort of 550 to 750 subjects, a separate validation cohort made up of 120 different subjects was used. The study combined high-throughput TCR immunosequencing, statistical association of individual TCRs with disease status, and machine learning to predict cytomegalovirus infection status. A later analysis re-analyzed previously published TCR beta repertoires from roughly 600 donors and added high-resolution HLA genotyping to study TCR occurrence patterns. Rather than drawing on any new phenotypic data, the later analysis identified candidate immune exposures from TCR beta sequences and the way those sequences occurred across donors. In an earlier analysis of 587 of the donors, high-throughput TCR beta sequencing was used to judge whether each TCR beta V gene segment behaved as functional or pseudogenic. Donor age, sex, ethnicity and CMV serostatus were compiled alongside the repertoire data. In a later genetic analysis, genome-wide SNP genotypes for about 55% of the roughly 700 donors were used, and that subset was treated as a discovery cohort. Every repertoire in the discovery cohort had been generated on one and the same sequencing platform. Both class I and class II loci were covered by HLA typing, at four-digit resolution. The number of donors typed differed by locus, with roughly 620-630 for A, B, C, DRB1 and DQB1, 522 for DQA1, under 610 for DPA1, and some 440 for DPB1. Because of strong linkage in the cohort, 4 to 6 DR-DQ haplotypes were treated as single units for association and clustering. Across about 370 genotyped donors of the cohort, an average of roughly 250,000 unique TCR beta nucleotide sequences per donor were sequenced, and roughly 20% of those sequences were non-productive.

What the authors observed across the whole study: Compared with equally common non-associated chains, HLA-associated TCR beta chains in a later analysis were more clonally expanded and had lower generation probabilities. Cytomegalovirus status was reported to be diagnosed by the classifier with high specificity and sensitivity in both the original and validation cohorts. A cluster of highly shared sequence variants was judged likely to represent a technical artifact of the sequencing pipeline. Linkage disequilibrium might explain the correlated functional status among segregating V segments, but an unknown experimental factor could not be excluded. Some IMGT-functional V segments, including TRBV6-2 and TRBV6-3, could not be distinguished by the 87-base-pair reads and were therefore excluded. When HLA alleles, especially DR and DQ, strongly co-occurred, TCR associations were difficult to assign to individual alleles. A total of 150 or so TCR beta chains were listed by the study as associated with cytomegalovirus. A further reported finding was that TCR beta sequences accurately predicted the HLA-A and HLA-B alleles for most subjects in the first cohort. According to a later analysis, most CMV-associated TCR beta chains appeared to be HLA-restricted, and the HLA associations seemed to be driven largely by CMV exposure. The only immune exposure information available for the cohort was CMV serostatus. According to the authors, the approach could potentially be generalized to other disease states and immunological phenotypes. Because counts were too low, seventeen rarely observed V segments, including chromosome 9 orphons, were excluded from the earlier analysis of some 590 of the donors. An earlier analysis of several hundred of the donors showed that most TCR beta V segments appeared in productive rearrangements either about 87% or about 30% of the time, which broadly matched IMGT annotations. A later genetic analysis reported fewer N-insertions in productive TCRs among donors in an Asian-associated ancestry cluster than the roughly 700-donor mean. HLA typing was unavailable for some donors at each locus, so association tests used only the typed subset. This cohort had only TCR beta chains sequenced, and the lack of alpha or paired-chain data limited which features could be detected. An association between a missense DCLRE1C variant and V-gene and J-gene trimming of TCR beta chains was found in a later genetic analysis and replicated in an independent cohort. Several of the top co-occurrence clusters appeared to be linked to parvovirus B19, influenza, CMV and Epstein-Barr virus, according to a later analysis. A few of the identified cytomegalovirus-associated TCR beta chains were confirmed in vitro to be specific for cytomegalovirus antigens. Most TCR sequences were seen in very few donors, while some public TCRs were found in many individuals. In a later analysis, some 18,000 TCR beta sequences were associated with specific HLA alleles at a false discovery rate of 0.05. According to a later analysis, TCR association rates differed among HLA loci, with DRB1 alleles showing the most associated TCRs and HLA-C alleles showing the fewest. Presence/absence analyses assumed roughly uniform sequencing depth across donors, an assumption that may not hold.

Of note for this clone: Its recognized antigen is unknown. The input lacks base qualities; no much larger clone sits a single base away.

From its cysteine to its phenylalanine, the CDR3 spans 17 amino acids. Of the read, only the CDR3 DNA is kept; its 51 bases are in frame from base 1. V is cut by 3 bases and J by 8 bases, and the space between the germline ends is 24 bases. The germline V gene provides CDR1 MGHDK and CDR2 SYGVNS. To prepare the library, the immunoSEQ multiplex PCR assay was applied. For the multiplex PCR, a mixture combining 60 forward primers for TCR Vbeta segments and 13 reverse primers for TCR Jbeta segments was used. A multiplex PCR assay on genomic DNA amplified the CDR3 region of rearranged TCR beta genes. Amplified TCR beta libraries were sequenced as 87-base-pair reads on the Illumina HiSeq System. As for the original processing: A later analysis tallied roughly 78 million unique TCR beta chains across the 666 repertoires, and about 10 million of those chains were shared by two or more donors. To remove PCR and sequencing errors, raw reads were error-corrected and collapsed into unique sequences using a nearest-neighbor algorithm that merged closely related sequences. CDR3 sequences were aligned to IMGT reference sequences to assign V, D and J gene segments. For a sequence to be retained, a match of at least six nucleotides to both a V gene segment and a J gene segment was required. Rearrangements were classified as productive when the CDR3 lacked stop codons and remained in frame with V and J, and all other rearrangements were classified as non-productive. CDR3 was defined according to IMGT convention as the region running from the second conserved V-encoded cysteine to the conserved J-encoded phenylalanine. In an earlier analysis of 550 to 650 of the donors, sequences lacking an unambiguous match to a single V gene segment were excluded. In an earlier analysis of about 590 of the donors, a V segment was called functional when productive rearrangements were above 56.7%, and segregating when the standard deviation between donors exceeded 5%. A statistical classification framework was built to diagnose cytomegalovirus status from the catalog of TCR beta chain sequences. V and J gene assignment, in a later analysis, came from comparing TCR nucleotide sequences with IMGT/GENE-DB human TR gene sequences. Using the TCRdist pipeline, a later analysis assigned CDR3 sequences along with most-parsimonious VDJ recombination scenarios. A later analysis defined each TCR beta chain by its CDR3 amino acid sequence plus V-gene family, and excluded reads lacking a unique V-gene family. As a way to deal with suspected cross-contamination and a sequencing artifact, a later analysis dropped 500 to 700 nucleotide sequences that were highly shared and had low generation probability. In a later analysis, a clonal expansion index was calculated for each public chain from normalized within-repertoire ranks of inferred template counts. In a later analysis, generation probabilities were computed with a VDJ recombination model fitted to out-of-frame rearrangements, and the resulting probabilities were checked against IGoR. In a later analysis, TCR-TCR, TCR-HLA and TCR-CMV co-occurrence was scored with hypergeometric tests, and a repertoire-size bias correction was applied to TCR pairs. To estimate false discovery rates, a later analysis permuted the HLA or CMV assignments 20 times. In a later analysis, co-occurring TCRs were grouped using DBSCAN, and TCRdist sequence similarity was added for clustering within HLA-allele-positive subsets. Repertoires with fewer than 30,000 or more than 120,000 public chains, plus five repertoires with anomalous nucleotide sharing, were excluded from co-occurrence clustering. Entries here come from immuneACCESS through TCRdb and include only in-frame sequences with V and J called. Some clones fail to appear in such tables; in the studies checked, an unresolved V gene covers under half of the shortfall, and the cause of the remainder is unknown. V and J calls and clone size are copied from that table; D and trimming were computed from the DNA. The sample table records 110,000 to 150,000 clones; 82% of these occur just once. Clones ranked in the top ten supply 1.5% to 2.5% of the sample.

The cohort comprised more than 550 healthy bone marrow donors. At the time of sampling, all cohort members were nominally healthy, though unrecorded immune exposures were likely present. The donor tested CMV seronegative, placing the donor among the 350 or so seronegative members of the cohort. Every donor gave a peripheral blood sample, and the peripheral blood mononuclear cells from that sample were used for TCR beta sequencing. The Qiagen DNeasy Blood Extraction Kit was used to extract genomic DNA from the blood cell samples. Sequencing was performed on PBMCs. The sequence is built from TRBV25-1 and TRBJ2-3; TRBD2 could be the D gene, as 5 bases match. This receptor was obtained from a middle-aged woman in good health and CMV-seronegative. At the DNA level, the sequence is TGTGCCAGCAGTGACCCCTTAGAGGTATCGGCCGGAGGTACGCAGTATTTT. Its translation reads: CASSDPLEVSAGGTQYF.